This TCR beta chain was sequenced for a study of T cell repertoires in ileal Crohn's disease. The study, taken as a whole, reports: Compared with CD4 T cells, sorted CD8 cells carried more expanded clones. Clonal expansions were more frequent in active smokers than non-smokers at surgery.

Per sample, roughly 500 nanograms of biopsy DNA were TCRB immunosequenced. Method: immunoSEQ multiplex PCR; TCRdb's copy keeps in-frame clones and lacks some. Among 15,000 to 20,000 clones listed, around 65% were seen once. The CDR3 length is 16 residues. The trim removed 5 bases at V and 4 bases at J, leaving 9 bases unmatched. The germline V gene has CDR1 ENHRY and CDR2 SYGVKD. About this clone itself: Its antigen remains unknown.

Sequencing was performed on ileal tissue. The receptor's source is an adult with Crohn's disease. This chain uses TRBV10-3 with TRBJ2-3, with 10 positions matching TRBD2. CDR3 DNA sequence: TGTGCCATCAGTAGATCAGCGGGGGGGCTCCCAGATACGCAGTATTTT. It is translated as CAISRSAGGLPDTQYF.